What follows are 24 T cell receptor beta chains derived from one specimen sequenced in a study of blood T cell repertoires in COVID-19. Produced via immunoSEQ multiplex PCR; TCRdb's table is partial and in-frame only. The sample has about 200,000 clones; roughly 87% are singletons. Sample: PBMCs or T cells enriched from blood (not recorded which). The receptor set was obtained from a woman under 40 who had recovered from COVID-19.

The chain couples TRBV24-1 to TRBJ2-7; TRBD2 matches 12 bases. Losses at the gene ends were 3 bases for V and 3 bases for J; bases not matched to a gene: 5. CDR3 size: 16 residues. The germline V gene encodes CDR1 KGHDR and CDR2 SFDVKD. This CDR3 reads CATSDPLAGGLYEQYF. CDR3 nucleotide sequence: TGTGCCACCAGTGATCCTCTAGCGGGAGGGCTCTACGAGCAGTACTTC.

This clone was seen more than once but under ten times. The gene calls are TRBV7-8 and TRBJ2-2; TRBD2 aligns across 8 bases. In germline, CDR1 is SGHVS, CDR2 FQNEAQ. CDR3 size: 17 residues. The V and J ends lost 3 bases and 6 bases, in that order; junction bases with no gene match: 12. In DNA, the CDR3 is TGTGCCAGCAGCTTGTCTTTTGCGGGGGGTCGCTCCGGGGAGCTGTTTTTT. This encodes CASSLSFAGGRSGELFF.

This sequence joins TRBV24-1 and TRBJ2-5, with D perhaps matching TRBD1 (8 bases). Germline V gives CDR1 KGHDR, CDR2 SFDVKD. V was pared by 3 bases and J by 0 bases, with 19 bases between. This CDR3 contains 18 residues. The CDR3 sequence: CATSDRGQGGVNQETQYF. CDR3 in DNA: TGTGCCACCAGTGATCGAGGACAGGGAGGGGTGAACCAAGAGACCCAGTACTTC.

The chain has TRBV19 and TRBJ2-5; maybe TRBD2 (6 bases). CDR1 and CDR2 from the germline V gene are LNHDA and SQIVND (reference sequence). V was trimmed by 3 bases and J by 3 bases, leaving 14 bases between them. The CDR3 is made up of 15 amino acids. The CDR3 sequence: CASSMMFGGEETQYF. Written as DNA, the CDR3 is TGTGCCAGTAGTATGATGTTTGGAGGGGAAGAGACCCAGTACTTC.

J is TRBJ2-1 and V is TRBV12-3 or TRBV12-4; TRBD2 agrees at 7 bases. This CDR3 region has 13 residues. After removal of 3 bases from V and 5 bases from J, the junction contained 1 base not matched to a gene. The DNA for the CDR3 is TGTGCCAGCAGTTTGGGGGGGGACAATGAGCAGTTCTTC. Translation gives CASSLGGDNEQFF.

The V gene is TRBV11-2, the J gene TRBJ1-1; D remains unclear. CDR3 size: 14 residues. CDR1 SGHAT and CDR2 FQNNGV come from the germline V gene. Trimming removed 3 bases from V and 1 base from J, with 9 bases in between. In nucleotides, the CDR3 is TGTGCCAGCAGCTTGACGACTCCGAACACTGAAGCTTTCTTT. This codes for CASSLTTPNTEAFF.

CDR3 nucleotide sequence: TGTGCCAGCAGTGACGACAGTCAGCCCCAGCATTTT. It yields the protein CASSDDSQPQHF. The gene calls are TRBV2 and TRBJ1-5; D perhaps matches TRBD1 (5 bases). Germline CDR1 SNHLY, CDR2 FYNNEI. The V gene lost 3 bases and the J gene lost 6 bases, with 6 bases spanning the gap. The CDR3 length is 12 residues.

The gene calls are TRBV7-9 and TRBJ1-1; 8 bases match TRBD1. Germline V CDR1 and CDR2: SEHNR, FQNEAQ (reference sequence). The CDR3 spans 14 residues. Trimming at V came to 5 bases and at J to 7 bases, leaving 9 bases not matched to a gene. CDR3 in amino acids: CASSETGVLYEAFF. The CDR3 DNA follows: TGTGCCAGCAGCGAGACAGGGGTCCTATATGAAGCTTTCTTT.

This chain links TRBV3-1 (or the pseudogene TRBV3-2) with TRBJ1-2; D gene uncertain. CDR1 LGHDT and CDR2 YNNKEL come from the germline V gene (reference sequence). The CDR3 totals 17 residues. Trimming left V 2 bases short and J 0 bases short, with 16 bases between. The CDR3 protein is CASSQTISLGANYGYTF. CDR3 nucleotide sequence: TGTGCCAGCAGCCAAACGATTTCTCTCGGGGCTAACTATGGCTACACCTTC.

This chain connects TRBV4-2 to TRBJ1-2; 8 nucleotides agree with TRBD1. After removal of 2 bases from V and 4 bases from J, the junction contained 15 bases not matched to a gene. The V gene's germline CDR1 is LGHNA and CDR2 YNFKEQ. This CDR3 is built from 18 residues. The CDR3 region has the DNA TGTGCCAGCAGCCAACCCGCCGGGACAGGAGAATCCTCCTATGGCTACACCTTC. As protein: CASSQPAGTGESSYGYTF.

The rearrangement uses TRBV5-1 and TRBJ1-1; D not certain. Germline values: CDR1 SGHRS, CDR2 YFSETQ. The V end lost 4 bases, the J end lost 1 base, and 11 bases lay between the germline ends. The CDR3 spans 14 residues. CDR3 in amino acids: CASSDTVSNTEAFF. In DNA form, the CDR3 reads TGCGCCAGCAGCGATACGGTGTCGAACACTGAAGCTTTCTTT.

V and J are TRBV24-1 and TRBJ2-3; 8 nucleotides match TRBD1. Germline V lookup: CDR1 KGHDR, CDR2 SFDVKD. V lost 9 bases, J lost 2 bases, and 3 bases stayed unmatched. The CDR3 is made up of 13 amino acids. CDR3: CATGTGPTDTQYF. The CDR3 DNA reads TGTGCCACCGGGACAGGTCCCACAGATACGCAGTATTTT.

This chain connects TRBV6-5 to TRBJ1-2; maybe TRBD1 (5 bases). The CDR3 sequence is 15 residues long. Trimming removed 8 bases from V and 2 bases from J, with 18 bases in between. In germline, CDR1 is MNHEY, CDR2 SVGAGI. CDR3 protein: CASAQTLTANYGYTF. For the CDR3, the DNA is TGTGCCAGCGCCCAAACCCTGACAGCAAACTATGGCTACACCTTC.

The table lists this clone with a few counts. DNA of the CDR3: TGCGCCAGCAGCCAAGATCCTAGCGGGAGATCATACAATGAGCAGTTCTTC. Amino acid sequence: CASSQDPSGRSYNEQFF. V gene TRBV4-3 combines with J gene TRBJ2-1; 10 bases are shared with TRBD2. This CDR3 is 17 amino acids long. Losses at the gene ends were 0 bases for V and 4 bases for J; bases not matched to a gene: 6. The V gene's germline CDR1 is LGHNA and CDR2 YSLEER.

The chain has TRBV15 and TRBJ1-4; TRBD1 matches at 10 bases. The junction had 4 bases not matched to a gene; V was cut back by 1 base and J by 8 bases. CDR1 LNHNV and CDR2 YYDKDF come from the germline V gene (reference sequence). The length of the CDR3 is 15 residues. CDR3 region: CATSRGGTGVEKLFF. The DNA of the CDR3 is TGTGCCACCAGCAGAGGGGGGACAGGGGTCGAAAAACTGTTTTTT.

The gene calls are TRBV30 and TRBJ1-1, with 7 bases lining up with TRBD1. The germline V gene encodes CDR1 GTSNPN and CDR2 SVGIG (reference sequence). Losses at the gene ends were 0 bases for V and 11 bases for J; bases not matched to a gene: 6. The CDR3 sequence is 12 residues long. CDR3 amino acids: CAWSVYRGWAFF. The DNA of the CDR3 is TGTGCCTGGAGTGTTTACAGGGGTTGGGCTTTCTTT.

The chain is built from TRBV4-3 and TRBJ1-4; D remains unclear. Germline CDR1 reads LGHNA; CDR2 reads YSLEER. Trimming shortened V by 0 bases and J by 4 bases, and 9 bases separated the two germline ends. This CDR3 spans 15 amino acids. CDR3 sequence (DNA): TGCGCCAGCAGCCAAGAAGGGAGAGGTAATGAAAAACTGTTTTTT. Translated, it gives CASSQEGRGNEKLFF.

The chain combines TRBV29-1 with TRBJ1-3; 8 bases are a match to TRBD1. Looked up from germline, CDR1 is SQVTM and CDR2 is ANQGSEA. The CDR3 is 15 amino acids. Trimming at V came to 6 bases and at J to 0 bases, leaving 7 bases not matched to a gene. The CDR3 DNA sequence: TGCAGCGTGGCCACAGGGGGGAACTCTGGAAACACCATATATTTT. It translates to CSVATGGNSGNTIYF.

The chain uses TRBV3-1 (or the pseudogene TRBV3-2) and TRBJ1-1; no reliable D call. Germline V gene lookup returns CDR1 LGHDT and CDR2 YNNKEL (reference sequence). Trimming cost V 0 bases and J 6 bases, with 5 bases left between them. CDR3 length equals 12 residues. The CDR3 sequence: CASSQDRSEAFF. CDR3 in DNA: TGTGCCAGCAGCCAAGACAGATCTGAAGCTTTCTTT.

CDR3 nucleotide sequence: TGTGCTAGTGGTTACACTAGCGGGGTCACAGATACGCAGTATTTT. Amino acids: CASGYTSGVTDTQYF. V and J are TRBV12-5 and TRBJ2-3; 10 bases agree with TRBD2. Germline CDR1 is LGHNT and CDR2 is FRNRAP. The CDR3 length is 15 residues. Unmatched junction bases numbered 3, after V lost 4 bases and J lost 2 bases.

Concerning this clone itself: A clone one base away is much larger, so this may be a read error. The chain recombines TRBV28 with TRBJ2-1; D gene ambiguous. Germline V lookup: CDR1 MDHEN, CDR2 SYDVKM. This CDR3 region has 12 residues. V was trimmed by 6 bases and J by 4 bases, leaving 7 bases between them. CDR3 in amino acids: CASSPQYNEQFF. CDR3 in DNA: TGTGCCAGCAGCCCTCAGTACAATGAGCAGTTCTTC.

J is TRBJ1-6 and V is TRBV19; 7 bases match TRBD1. The CDR3 length is 15 residues. The germline V gene has CDR1 LNHDA and CDR2 SQIVND (reference sequence). Germline trimming cut 5 bases from V and 10 bases from J; bases unmatched to any gene: 11. The CDR3 nucleotides read TGTGCCAGTAGTTCTGTCCGGGACAGCTACTCACCCCTCCACTTT. Amino acid sequence: CASSSVRDSYSPLHF.

This chain uses TRBV20-1 with TRBJ1-5; weak D call: TRBD1 (6 bases). Germline V gives CDR1 DFQATT, CDR2 SNEGSKA (reference sequence). CDR3 length: 13 residues. The germline V and J ends were trimmed by 3 bases and 6 bases, with 12 bases remaining between them. Here the CDR3 reads CSASNRAAQPQHF. The DNA of the CDR3 is TGCAGTGCTAGTAACAGGGCGGCTCAGCCCCAGCATTTT.

This clone appeared a single time. The chain recombines TRBV4-1 with TRBJ2-3; D ambiguous. The CDR3 extends over 12 amino acids. The V and J ends lost 1 base and 5 bases respectively, with 4 bases between them. Germline assignment: CDR1 MGHRA and CDR2 YSYEKL. This chain's CDR3 is CASSQGGDTQYF. The CDR3 coding sequence is TGCGCCAGCAGCCAAGGCGGAGATACGCAGTATTTT.